Each of the 30 T cell receptor beta chains below was sequenced from the same sample in a study of vaccination and CD4 T cells after COVID-19. Cultured CD4+ T cells had their DNA profiled by the Oncomine TCR Beta short-read assay. Each CDR3 protein gets one entry after TCRdb re-called the PCR reads with MiXCR. This table has 15,000 to 20,000 distinct CDR3 sequences, about 40% appearing once. Described treatment: approximately 10-day PBMC culture with coronavirus spike peptide pools or control peptides (ViraFEST assay). For these TCRs, the target antigens are not known. This specimen consisted of CD4+ T cells from blood, cultured in vitro, obtained before SARS-CoV-2 vaccination. The receptors stem from a human donor who received a COVID-19 vaccine.

This clonotype came up once. The rearrangement links TRBV7-2 to TRBJ1-1, with D unresolved. The V gene lost 3 bases and the J gene lost 3 bases, with 11 bases spanning the gap. The CDR3 has 14 residues. CDR1 and CDR2 (germline): SGHTA, FQGNSA. CDR3 amino acids: CASSLSGGDTEAFF. DNA of the CDR3: TGTGCCAGCAGCTTGAGTGGTGGAGACACTGAAGCTTTCTTT.

The chain uses TRBV5-1 and TRBJ2-4; 7 bases fit TRBD1. The CDR3 contains 16 residues. J gave up 2 bases and V 3 bases, and 8 bases lay outside the gene matches. Germline values: CDR1 SGHRS, CDR2 YFSETQ. The CDR3 sequence is CASSSGQAGSKNIQYF. The CDR3 DNA reads TGCGCCAGCAGCTCCGGACAGGCCGGATCCAAAAACATTCAGTACTTC.

The CDR3 DNA sequence: TGTGCCAGCTCACCACAGAGTATATCGAACACCGGGGAGCTGTTTTTT. It is translated as CASSPQSISNTGELFF. J is TRBJ2-2 and V is TRBV18; D is unclear. The germline gives CDR1 KGHSH, CDR2 LQKENI. The CDR3 runs 16 residues. The germline V and J ends were trimmed by 1 base and 0 bases, with 9 bases remaining between them.

With respect to this clonotype: A much larger clone is a single base away; this may be a read error. The chain links TRBV7-2 to TRBJ1-6, with D possibly matching TRBD1 (6 bases). Germline CDR1 is SGHTA and CDR2 is FQGNSA. V was pared by 5 bases and J by 11 bases, with 22 bases between. This CDR3 contains 16 residues. CDR3 DNA: TGTGCCAGCAGCCCGATTGTGGGGGGCAGGAATCCACCCCTCCACTTT. Translated: CASSPIVGGRNPPLHF. Using reference TRBV7-2 and TRBJ1-6 for the parts outside the CDR3, the full variable domain is GAGVSQSPSNKVTEKGKDVELRCDPISGHTALYWYRQSLGQGLEFLIYFQGNSAPDKSGLPSDRFSAERTGGSVSTLTIQRTQQEDSAVYLCASSPIVGGRNPPLHFGNGTRLTVT.

The chain combines TRBV7-7 with TRBJ2-1; 16 bases are shared with TRBD2. Germline assignment: CDR1 SSHAT and CDR2 FNYEAQ (reference sequence). The CDR3 has 16 amino acids. After removal of 5 bases from V and 6 bases from J, the junction contained 4 bases not matched to a gene. CDR3 sequence: CASSAGTSGGANEQFF. In DNA form, the CDR3 reads TGTGCCAGCAGCGCCGGGACTAGCGGGGGGGCCAATGAGCAGTTCTTC. Using reference TRBV7-7 and TRBJ2-1 for the parts outside the CDR3, the full variable domain is GAGVSQSPRYKVTKRGQDVTLRCDPISSHATLYWYQQALGQGPEFLTYFNYEAQPDKSGLPSDRFSAERPEGSISTLTIQRTEQRDSAMYRCASSAGTSGGANEQFFGPGTRLTVL.

This rearrangement joins TRBV19 to TRBJ2-1, with 8 bases identical to TRBD1. This CDR3 comprises 15 residues. With V trimmed by 5 bases and J by 8 bases, 11 bases remained unmatched. Germline V gives CDR1 LNHDA, CDR2 SQIVND (reference sequence). The DNA of the CDR3 is TGTGCCAGTAGTCCCCCCGGGCAGGGGGCTCATGAGCAGTTCTTC. This sequence encodes CASSPPGQGAHEQFF.

V is TRBV12-3 or TRBV12-4 and J is TRBJ1-1, with no clear D. The V end was cut by 5 bases, the J end by 7 bases, with 11 bases between. The CDR3 is 12 amino acids. CDR3 sequence reads: CASSNHGFEAFF. Written as DNA, the CDR3 is TGTGCCAGCAGTAACCACGGGTTTGAAGCTTTCTTT.

The genes are TRBV15 and TRBJ2-3; D gene uncertain. The V end was cut by 0 bases, the J end by 7 bases, with 8 bases between. Per the germline V gene, CDR1 is LNHNV and CDR2 is YYDKDF (reference sequence). The CDR3 is 13 amino acids. The CDR3 nucleotides read TGTGCCACCAGCAGAGATATGAGGTATACGCAGTATTTT. Its translation: CATSRDMRYTQYF.

The rearrangement joins TRBV6-1 to TRBJ2-3; D not resolved. Between the trimmed V and J ends, which lost 4 bases and 0 bases, there was a span of 8 bases. Looked up from germline, CDR1 is MNHNS and CDR2 is SASEGT. This CDR3 comprises 14 residues. The CDR3: CASSVPLSTDTQYF. Written as DNA, the CDR3 is TGTGCCAGCAGTGTACCTCTAAGCACAGATACGCAGTATTTT.

The CDR3 DNA follows: TGTGCCAGTAGTATTTCTTCCGGGGTTCGAGAGACCCAGTACTTC. Translation gives CASSISSGVRETQYF. The chain is built from TRBV19 and TRBJ2-5, with D perhaps matching TRBD2 (5 bases). The CDR3 spans 15 residues. Trimming took 3 bases from V and 4 from J, leaving 15 bases between them. Germline-derived CDR1 and CDR2 are LNHDA and SQIVND (reference sequence).

This sequence joins TRBV28 and TRBJ2-5, with D perhaps TRBD1 (6 bases). V lost 6 bases and J lost 5, with 13 bases in between. CDR3 size: 13 residues. CDR1 and CDR2 (germline): MDHEN, SYDVKM. The chain's CDR3 is CASRGSGVETQYF. The CDR3 DNA sequence: TGTGCCAGCAGGGGCTCAGGGGTGGAGACCCAGTACTTC.

This chain joins TRBV6-1 and TRBJ1-6; 9 nucleotides agree with TRBD1. Trimming at V came to 6 bases and at J to 6 bases, leaving 9 bases not matched to a gene. Germline loops: CDR1 MNHNS, CDR2 SASEGT. CDR3 size: 16 residues. The CDR3 region is CASSQPGTGFNSPLHF. For the CDR3, the DNA is TGTGCCAGCAGCCAACCCGGGACAGGGTTTAATTCACCCCTCCACTTT.

The chain's CDR3 is CASSYSGSGGYEQYF. CDR3 DNA: TGTGCCAGCAGTTACTCGGGTAGCGGGGGGTACGAGCAGTACTTC. The chain couples TRBV6-5 to TRBJ2-7; 10 bases match TRBD2. The CDR3 is 15 amino acids. Germline CDR1 and CDR2: MNHEY and SVGAGI. V shed 0 bases and J 4 bases; nucleotides not matched to a gene: 3.

The chain links TRBV2 to TRBJ1-1; D not certain. Germline CDR1 is SNHLY and CDR2 is FYNNEI. V lost 6 bases to trimming and J lost 8 bases, with 22 bases between them. The CDR3 is 15 residues long. In nucleotides, the CDR3 is TGTGCCAGCAGCACCTCGAGACGGAGCAACGGGGAAGCTTTCTTT. Translating it yields CASSTSRRSNGEAFF.

This clonotype has just a few counts. The chain couples TRBV6-1 to TRBJ1-5, with D possibly matching TRBD1 (6 bases). Germline V gene lookup returns CDR1 MNHNS and CDR2 SASEGT. The V gene lost 3 bases and the J gene lost 1 base, with 13 bases spanning the gap. This CDR3 region has 16 residues. The CDR3 coding sequence is TGTGCCAGCAGTGACCACGACAGGCGAAGCAATCAGCCCCAGCATTTT. Translation gives CASSDHDRRSNQPQHF.

J is TRBJ1-1 and V is TRBV5-4; the match to TRBD1 covers 9 bases. The germline V gene encodes CDR1 SGHNT and CDR2 YYREEE (reference sequence). The CDR3 is 13 residues long. Germline trimming cut 4 bases from V and 7 bases from J; bases unmatched to any gene: 5. The CDR3 DNA follows: TGTGCCAGCAGCCCTGGACAGGGGAGTGAAGCTTTCTTT. Translation gives CASSPGQGSEAFF. Variable domain in full (rest from reference TRBV5-4 and TRBJ1-1): ETGVTQSPTHLIKTRGQQVTLRCSSQSGHNTVSWYQQALGQGPQFIFQYYREEENGRGNFPPRFSGLQFPNYSSELNVNALELDDSALYLCASSPGQGSEAFFGQGTRLTVV.

The V and J genes are TRBV4-2 and TRBJ2-3, with 7 bases that match TRBD2. V dropped 2 bases and J dropped 9; count of bases not matched to a gene: 14. This CDR3 comprises 16 residues. The germline V gene encodes CDR1 LGHNA and CDR2 YNFKEQ. The CDR3 is CASSQSSRTSRETQYF. The CDR3 DNA sequence: TGTGCCAGCAGCCAAAGTTCCCGGACTAGTCGAGAAACGCAGTATTTT.

The sample holds a few counts of this clonotype. The V and J genes are TRBV24-1 and TRBJ1-2; possible D gene TRBD1, 5 bases. Germline V CDR1 and CDR2: KGHDR, SFDVKD. The germline V and J ends were trimmed by 9 bases and 6 bases, with 13 bases remaining between them. This CDR3 has 12 amino acids. The CDR3 region is CATATGGDGYTF. The CDR3 DNA follows: TGTGCCACCGCGACGGGGGGAGATGGCTACACCTTC.

The chain is built from TRBV5-4 and TRBJ2-5, with 9 bases that match TRBD2. Trimming took 2 bases from V and 4 from J; bases not matched to a gene: 12. The V gene's germline CDR1 is SGHNT and CDR2 YYREEE (reference sequence). This CDR3 region has 17 residues. The CDR3 region has the DNA TGTGCCAGCAGCTTAGGCGGGGGGGCCAAGGTTAGAGAGACCCAGTACTTC. Its translation: CASSLGGGAKVRETQYF. Supplemented by reference TRBV5-4 and TRBJ2-5, the full variable domain reads ETGVTQSPTHLIKTRGQQVTLRCSSQSGHNTVSWYQQALGQGPQFIFQYYREEENGRGNFPPRFSGLQFPNYSSELNVNALELDDSALYLCASSLGGGAKVRETQYFGPGTRLLVL.

V is TRBV12-5 and J is TRBJ2-2; D is unresolved. Trimming stripped 3 bases from V and 2 bases from J, with 4 bases between. Germline V gene data show CDR1 as LGHNT and CDR2 as FRNRAP. The CDR3 extends over 13 amino acids. In nucleotides, the CDR3 is TGTGCTAGTGGTTTCCTAAACACCGGGGAGCTGTTTTTT. This gives the protein CASGFLNTGELFF.

This clonotype was seen more than once but under ten times. CDR3 DNA sequence: TGCAGTGCTCCCAGCCTCAAAAACATTCAGTACTTC. The encoded protein is CSAPSLKNIQYF. The chain links TRBV20-1 to TRBJ2-4; unclear D gene. Trimming removed 5 bases from V and 3 bases from J, with 8 bases in between. CDR3 size: 12 residues. The germline V gene has CDR1 DFQATT and CDR2 SNEGSKA (reference sequence).

Only a few counts were recorded for this clonotype. V usage is TRBV24-1 and J usage is TRBJ2-5; D may be TRBD1 or TRBD2 (5 bases each). The length of the CDR3 is 14 residues. The germline V and J ends were trimmed by 7 bases and 5 bases, with 16 bases remaining between them. The germline gives CDR1 KGHDR, CDR2 SFDVKD. Here the CDR3 DNA reads TGTGCCACCAGCGAAGGACAACCGGGGGAGACCCAGTACTTC. It is translated as CATSEGQPGETQYF.

V and J are TRBV25-1 and TRBJ1-4; D is ambiguous. The V gene's germline CDR1 is MGHDK and CDR2 SYGVNS. This CDR3 is built from 12 residues. The V and J ends lost 7 bases and 8 bases respectively, with 11 bases between them. CDR3 bases: TGTGCCAGCAAAAATCAAGACGAAAAACTGTTTTTT. Protein sequence: CASKNQDEKLFF.

This clonotype appeared a single time. The V and J genes are TRBV5-1 and TRBJ2-5; 7 bases agree with TRBD1. CDR1 and CDR2 (germline): SGHRS, YFSETQ. This CDR3 is built from 15 residues. V lost 4 bases and J lost 2; bases outside the gene matches: 8. As DNA, the CDR3 is TGCGCCAGCAGCCCCCAACCGGGACAGCAAGAGACCCAGTACTTC. It is translated as CASSPQPGQQETQYF.

By share, this clonotype counts as medium-sized. This chain joins TRBV12-3 or TRBV12-4 and TRBJ1-1; no firm D call. The length of the CDR3 is 17 residues. V was pared by 2 bases and J by 1 base, with 17 bases between. The CDR3 sequence is CASSLLLPWGWNTEAFF. CDR3 DNA: TGTGCCAGCAGTTTACTCCTCCCGTGGGGATGGAACACTGAAGCTTTCTTT.

This clonotype has a single count. The chain joins TRBV19 to TRBJ1-5; D is possibly TRBD1 (6 bases). V was pared by 7 bases and J by 6 bases, with 19 bases between. Germline CDR1 is LNHDA and CDR2 is SQIVND (reference sequence). The length of the CDR3 is 15 residues. The CDR3, as DNA: TGTGCCAGTACCATAGGGGGGGCCTCCGGTCAGCCCCAGCATTTT. It encodes CASTIGGASGQPQHF.

For the CDR3, the DNA is TGTGCCAGCGGGACTAGCGGGGGTTTGAGCACCGGGGAGCTGTTTTTT. Protein: CASGTSGGLSTGELFF. This sequence joins TRBV12-3 or TRBV12-4 and TRBJ2-2, with 14 positions matching TRBD2. The CDR3 is made up of 16 amino acids. The V gene end was trimmed by 8 bases and the J gene end by 4 bases; junction bases not matched to a gene: 6.

This clonotype was found once. The chain joins TRBV3-1 to TRBJ1-2, with 8 bases that match TRBD1. V lost 2 bases, J lost 8 bases, and 7 bases stayed unmatched. The length of the CDR3 is 14 residues. Germline values: CDR1 LGHDT, CDR2 YNNKEL (reference sequence). CDR3 residues: CASSQLGQGGGYTF. CDR3 bases: TGTGCCAGCAGCCAACTAGGACAGGGCGGCGGCTACACCTTC.

This rearrangement joins TRBV12-3 or TRBV12-4 to TRBJ2-5, with 13 positions matching TRBD2. The CDR3 runs 16 residues. V lost 5 bases and J lost 5; bases outside the gene matches: 8. DNA for the CDR3: TGTGCCAGCAGTCCCGGGACTAGCGGGGCTCTCGAGACCCAGTACTTC. Translating it yields CASSPGTSGALETQYF.

The CDR3 here is CASSLKYRVNSPLHF. CDR3 coding DNA: TGTGCCAGCAGTTTGAAATACAGGGTCAATTCACCCCTCCACTTT. The chain has TRBV27 and TRBJ1-6, with a weak D call TRBD1 (6 bases). This CDR3 has 15 amino acids. Germline V gene data show CDR1 as MNHEY and CDR2 as SMNVEV (reference sequence). The V end was cut by 3 bases, the J end by 7 bases, with 13 bases between.